A single TCR beta chain is shown here with its context. What it binds is unknown. With 4 bases clipped from V and 0 bases from J, the junction kept 8 bases outside the gene matches. Germline V CDR1 and CDR2: DFQATT, SNEGSKA (reference sequence). This CDR3 contains 15 residues. These data come from a study of vaccination and CD4 T cells after COVID-19. Study as a whole: Either the Pfizer-BioNTech BNT162b2 or Moderna mRNA-1273 vaccine was given as two doses. Median time from COVID diagnosis to post-COVID sampling was about 100 days (35 to 161).

The Oncomine TCR Beta short-read assay sequenced DNA from cultured CD4+ T cells. MiXCR, run by TCRdb on the PCR reads, gives a single entry per CDR3 protein. The sample holds under 15,000 distinct CDR3 sequences, 53% seen once. Study outcomes and limitations: Investigators enrolled relatively few convalescent patients and included no early post-infection timepoints.

Treatment of the sample: approximately nine-day PBMC culture with coronavirus spike peptide pools or control peptides (ViraFEST assay). It was after about 10 days of culture that CD4+ T cells were isolated by negative selection. The source material was CD4+ T cells from blood, cultured in vitro. This TCR derives from a human donor who had recovered from COVID-19. V usage is TRBV20-1 and J usage is TRBJ2-7; 8 positions agree with TRBD2. The CDR3: CSAITSGGYSYEQYF. The CDR3 DNA reads as TGCAGTGCTATTACTAGCGGAGGCTACTCCTACGAGCAGTACTTC.